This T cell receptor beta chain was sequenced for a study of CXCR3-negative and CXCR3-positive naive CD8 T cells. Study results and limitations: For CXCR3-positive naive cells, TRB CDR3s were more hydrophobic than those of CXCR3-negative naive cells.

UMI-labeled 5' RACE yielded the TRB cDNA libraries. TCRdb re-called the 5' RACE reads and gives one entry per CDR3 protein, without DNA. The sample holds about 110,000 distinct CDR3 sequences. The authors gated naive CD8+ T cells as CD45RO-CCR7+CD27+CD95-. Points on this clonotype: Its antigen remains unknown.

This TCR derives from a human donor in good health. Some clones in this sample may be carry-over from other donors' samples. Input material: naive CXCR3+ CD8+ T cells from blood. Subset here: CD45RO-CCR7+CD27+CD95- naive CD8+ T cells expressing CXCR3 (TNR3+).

This chain's CDR3 is CASSLGGGEQETQYF. V is TRBV7-3 and J is TRBJ2-5; absent DNA, TCRdb's TRBD2 call cannot be checked. The germline V gene encodes CDR1 SGHTA and CDR2 FQGTGA. This CDR3 comprises 15 residues.